This T cell receptor (beta chain) derives from a study of post-analysis software for immune sequencing data. At the level of the study: Included among the disease courses, which were recorded for the cohort, were relapsing-remitting, secondary progressive and progressive-relapsing multiple sclerosis. Findings of the study overall: People with multiple sclerosis had a significantly lower normalized Chao1 diversity than controls did. The five TRBV segments detected at higher frequency in patients than in controls included TRBV5-6, TRBV5-1 and TRBV20-1. Under F measure analysis, samples from one preparation batch co-clustered strongly.

TCR beta libraries were prepared from cDNA with unique molecular identifiers. TCRdb ran MiXCR on the PCR reads and lists one entry per CDR3 protein. The profile shows about 460,000 distinct CDR3 sequences, under 55% of them singletons. Comments on this clonotype: The target antigen is unknown.

From germline, CDR1 is SGHTA and CDR2 FQGNSA. There are 17 residues in the CDR3. Trimming cost V 4 bases and J 4 bases; bases outside gene matches: 12. This chain uses TRBV7-2 with TRBJ2-3; 9 nucleotides match TRBD1. Material for sequencing was blood. This receptor was identified in a girl aged 10 to 17 with multiple sclerosis. CDR3: CASSSGPETGGSDTQYF. CDR3 bases: TGTGCCAGCAGCTCCGGACCTGAGACAGGGGGATCAGATACGCAGTATTTT.